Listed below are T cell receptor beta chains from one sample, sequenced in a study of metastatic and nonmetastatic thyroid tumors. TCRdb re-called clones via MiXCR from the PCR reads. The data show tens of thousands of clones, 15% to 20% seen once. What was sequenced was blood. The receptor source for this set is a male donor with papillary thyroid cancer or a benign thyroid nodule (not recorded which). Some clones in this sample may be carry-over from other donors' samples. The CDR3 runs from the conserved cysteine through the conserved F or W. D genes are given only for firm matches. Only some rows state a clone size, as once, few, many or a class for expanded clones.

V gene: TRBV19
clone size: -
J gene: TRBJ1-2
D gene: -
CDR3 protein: CASSTNPVRYGYTF
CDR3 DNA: TGTGCCAGTAGTACGAACCCAGTGCGCTATGGCTACACCTTC

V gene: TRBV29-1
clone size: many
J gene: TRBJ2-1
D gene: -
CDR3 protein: CSVSGGLDNEQFF
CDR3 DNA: TGCAGCGTATCGGGGGGCCTGGACAATGAGCAGTTCTTC

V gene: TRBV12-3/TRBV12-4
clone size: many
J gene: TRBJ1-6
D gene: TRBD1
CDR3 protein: CASSTPVPGTAFNSPLHF
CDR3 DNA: TGTGCCAGCAGTACACCTGTACCCGGGACAGCCTTTAATTCACCCCTCCACTTT

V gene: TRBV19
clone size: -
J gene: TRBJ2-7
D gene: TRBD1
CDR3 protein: CASSPEGQGLSYEQYF
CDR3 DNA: TGTGCCAGTAGTCCCGAGGGACAGGGACTCTCCTACGAGCAGTACTTC

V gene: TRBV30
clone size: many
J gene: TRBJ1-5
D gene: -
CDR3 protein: CAWSVEGKGQPQHF
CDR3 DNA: TGTGCCTGGAGTGTGGAGGGAAAAGGGCAGCCCCAGCATTTT

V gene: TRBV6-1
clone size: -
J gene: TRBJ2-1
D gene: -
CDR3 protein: CASRDINQYNEQFF
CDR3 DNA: TGTGCCAGCAGGGACATCAACCAGTACAATGAGCAGTTCTTC

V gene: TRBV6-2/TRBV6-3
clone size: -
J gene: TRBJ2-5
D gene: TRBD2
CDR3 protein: CASSYYLGGTSGKETQYF
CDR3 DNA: TGTGCCAGCAGTTACTACCTCGGGGGGACTAGCGGTAAAGAGACCCAGTACTTC

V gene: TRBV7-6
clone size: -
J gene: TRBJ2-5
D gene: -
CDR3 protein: CASSRDGTLGTQYF
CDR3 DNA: TGTGCCAGCAGCCGTGATGGGACGCTGGGGACCCAGTACTTC

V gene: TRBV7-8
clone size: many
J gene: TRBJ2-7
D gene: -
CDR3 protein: CASSLVQGSYEQYF
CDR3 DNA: TGTGCCAGCAGCTTAGTACAGGGCTCCTACGAGCAGTACTTC

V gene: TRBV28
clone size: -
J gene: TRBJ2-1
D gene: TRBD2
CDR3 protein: CASRPGGPYNEQIF
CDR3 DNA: TGTGCCAGTCGCCCGGGGGGACCCTACAATGAGCAGATCTTC

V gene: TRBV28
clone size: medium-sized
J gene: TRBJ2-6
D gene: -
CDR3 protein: CASSFPPGGTGANVLTF
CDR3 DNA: TGTGCCAGCAGTTTTCCCCCCGGGGGAACTGGGGCCAACGTCCTGACTTTC

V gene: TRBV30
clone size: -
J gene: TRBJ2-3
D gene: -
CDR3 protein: CAWSVGDRGWTDTQYF
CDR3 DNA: TGTGCCTGGAGTGTGGGGGATAGAGGTTGGACAGATACGCAGTATTTT

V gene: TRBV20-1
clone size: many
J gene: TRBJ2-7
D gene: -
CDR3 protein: CSAPGSEQYF
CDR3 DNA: TGCAGTGCTCCAGGGAGCGAGCAGTACTTC

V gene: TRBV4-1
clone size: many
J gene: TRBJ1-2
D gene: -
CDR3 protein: CASSQDVGGPRNYGYTF
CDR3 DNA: TGCGCCAGCAGCCAAGATGTAGGGGGACCCCGAAACTATGGCTACACCTTC

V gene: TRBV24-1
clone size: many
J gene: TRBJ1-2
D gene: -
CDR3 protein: CATSRGNYGYTF
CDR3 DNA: TGTGCCACCAGTCGAGGGAACTATGGCTACACCTTC

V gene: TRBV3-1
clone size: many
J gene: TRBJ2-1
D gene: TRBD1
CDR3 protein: CASSHRIRTGNSYNEQFF
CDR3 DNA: TGTGCCAGCAGCCACCGGATTAGGACAGGGAACTCCTACAATGAGCAGTTCTTC

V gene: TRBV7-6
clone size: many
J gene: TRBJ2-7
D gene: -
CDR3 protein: CASSLGGGPSREQYF
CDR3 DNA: TGTGCCAGCAGCTTAGGTGGGGGCCCCTCACGCGAGCAGTACTTC

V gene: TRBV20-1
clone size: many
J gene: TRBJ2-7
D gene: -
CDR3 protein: CSARSTGTSIYEQYF
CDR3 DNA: TGCAGTGCTAGATCAACCGGGACTTCTATATACGAGCAGTACTTC

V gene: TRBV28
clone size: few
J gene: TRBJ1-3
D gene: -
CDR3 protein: CASSTPEGLSGNTIYF
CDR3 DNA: TGTGCCAGCAGTACCCCTGAGGGTCTCTCTGGAAACACCATATATTTT

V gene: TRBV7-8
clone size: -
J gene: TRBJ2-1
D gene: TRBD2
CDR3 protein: CASSRKLAGESYNEQFF
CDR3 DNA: TGTGCCAGCAGTCGTAAACTAGCGGGGGAATCCTACAATGAGCAGTTCTTC

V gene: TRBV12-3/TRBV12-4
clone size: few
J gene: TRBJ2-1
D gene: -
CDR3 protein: CASSLSPGPGEQFF
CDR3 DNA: TGTGCCAGCAGTTTAAGTCCCGGACCTGGGGAGCAGTTCTTC

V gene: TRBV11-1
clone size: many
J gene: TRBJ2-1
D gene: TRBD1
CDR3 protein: CASSLAGRTGLFEQFF
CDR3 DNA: TGTGCCAGCAGCTTAGCGGGCCGGACAGGGTTATTTGAGCAGTTCTTC

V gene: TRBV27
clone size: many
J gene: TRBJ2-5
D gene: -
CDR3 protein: CASSLSGAGGKTQYF
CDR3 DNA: TGTGCCAGCAGTTTATCGGGGGCTGGGGGTAAGACCCAGTACTTC

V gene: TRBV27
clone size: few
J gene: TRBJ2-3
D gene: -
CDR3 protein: CASSLEGLRTDTQYF
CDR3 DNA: TGTGCCAGCAGTTTGGAGGGCCTTAGAACAGATACGCAGTATTTT

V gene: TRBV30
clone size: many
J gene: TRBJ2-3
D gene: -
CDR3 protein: CAWSPGDGTDTQYF
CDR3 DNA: TGTGCCTGGAGTCCAGGGGACGGCACAGATACGCAGTATTTT

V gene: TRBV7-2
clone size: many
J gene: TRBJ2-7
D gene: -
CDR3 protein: CASSVRAGGTYEQYF
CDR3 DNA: TGTGCCAGCAGCGTCCGGGCAGGGGGGACCTACGAGCAGTACTTC

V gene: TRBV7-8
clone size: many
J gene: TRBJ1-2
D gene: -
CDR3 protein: CASSVRVKDGYTF
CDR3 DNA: TGTGCCAGCAGCGTCAGGGTAAAGGATGGCTACACCTTC

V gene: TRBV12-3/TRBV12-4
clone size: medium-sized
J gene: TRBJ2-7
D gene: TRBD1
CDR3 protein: CASRLGQGAREQYF
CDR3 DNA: TGTGCCAGCAGGCTGGGACAGGGGGCAAGGGAGCAGTACTTC

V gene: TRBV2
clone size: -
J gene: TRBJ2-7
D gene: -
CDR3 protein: CASSARVYEQYF
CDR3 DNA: TGTGCCAGCAGTGCGAGAGTCTACGAGCAGTACTTC

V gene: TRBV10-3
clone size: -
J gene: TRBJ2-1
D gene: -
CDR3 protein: CAISSLAWHGNEQFF
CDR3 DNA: TGTGCCATCAGTTCCCTAGCGTGGCATGGCAATGAGCAGTTCTTC

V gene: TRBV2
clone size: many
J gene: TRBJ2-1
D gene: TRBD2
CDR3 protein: CASIAGGRNEQFF
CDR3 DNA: TGTGCCAGCATAGCGGGAGGGAGGAATGAGCAGTTCTTC

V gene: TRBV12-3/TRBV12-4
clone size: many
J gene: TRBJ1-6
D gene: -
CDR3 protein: CASSSWSSYNSPLHF
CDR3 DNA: TGTGCCAGCAGCAGCTGGAGCTCCTATAATTCACCCCTCCACTTT

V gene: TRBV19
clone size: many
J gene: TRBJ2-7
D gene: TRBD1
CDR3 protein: CASSSQSGTEYEQYF
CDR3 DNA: TGTGCCAGTAGTAGCCAGTCCGGGACAGAGTATGAGCAGTACTTC

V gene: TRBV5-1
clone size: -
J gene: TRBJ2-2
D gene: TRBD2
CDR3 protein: CASSLEAGVTGELFF
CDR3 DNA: TGCGCCAGCAGCTTGGAGGCGGGAGTAACCGGGGAGCTGTTTTTT

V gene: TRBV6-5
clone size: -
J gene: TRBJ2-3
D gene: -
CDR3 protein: CASRAHRGSSTDTQYF
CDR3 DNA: TGTGCCAGCAGAGCCCATCGGGGATCGAGCACAGATACGCAGTATTTT

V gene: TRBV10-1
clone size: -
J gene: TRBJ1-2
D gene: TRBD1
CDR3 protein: CASSTTVGQGYYGYTF
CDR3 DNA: TGCGCCAGCAGTACCACCGTGGGACAGGGGTACTATGGCTACACCTTC

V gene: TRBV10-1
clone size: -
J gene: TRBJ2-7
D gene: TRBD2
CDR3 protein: CASRGGISHPYEQYF
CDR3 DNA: TGCGCCAGCAGGGGGGGGATCTCCCACCCCTACGAGCAGTACTTC

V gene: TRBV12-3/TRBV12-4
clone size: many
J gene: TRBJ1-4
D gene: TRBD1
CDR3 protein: CASTPTYGTGGEKLFF
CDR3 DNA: TGTGCCAGCACCCCTACGTATGGGACAGGGGGGGAAAAACTGTTTTTT

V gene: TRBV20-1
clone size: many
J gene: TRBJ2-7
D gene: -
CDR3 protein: CSASSTGLYSYEQYF
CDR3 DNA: TGCAGTGCTAGTTCAACAGGCTTGTACTCCTACGAGCAGTACTTC

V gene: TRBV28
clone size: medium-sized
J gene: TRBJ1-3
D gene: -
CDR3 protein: CASSLGGTGRNTIYF
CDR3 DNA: TGTGCCAGCAGTTTAGGGGGGACGGGTAGAAACACCATATATTTT

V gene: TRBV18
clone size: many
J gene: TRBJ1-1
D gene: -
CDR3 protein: CASSVDRLNTEAFF
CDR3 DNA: TGTGCCAGCTCGGTCGACAGGCTAAACACTGAAGCTTTCTTT

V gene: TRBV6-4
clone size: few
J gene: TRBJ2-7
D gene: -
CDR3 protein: CASSCSCPYEQYF
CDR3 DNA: TGTGCCAGCAGTTGTAGCTGCCCCTACGAGCAGTACTTC

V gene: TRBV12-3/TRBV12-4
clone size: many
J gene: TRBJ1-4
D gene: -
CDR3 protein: CASSLSGQPSEKLFF
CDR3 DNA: TGTGCCAGCAGTTTATCCGGGCAGCCCAGTGAAAAACTGTTTTTT

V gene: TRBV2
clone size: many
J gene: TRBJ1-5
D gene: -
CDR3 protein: CASSESGNYQPQHF
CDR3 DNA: TGTGCCAGCAGTGAATCGGGGAATTATCAGCCCCAGCATTTT

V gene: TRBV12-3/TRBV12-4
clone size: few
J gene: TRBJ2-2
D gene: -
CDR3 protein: CASSLVGGIFGELFF
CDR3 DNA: TGTGCCAGCAGTTTAGTGGGGGGCATCTTCGGGGAGCTGTTTTTT

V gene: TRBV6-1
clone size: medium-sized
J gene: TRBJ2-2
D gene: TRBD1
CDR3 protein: CASKGQGDSGELFF
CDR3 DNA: TGTGCCAGCAAGGGACAGGGGGACTCCGGGGAGCTGTTTTTT

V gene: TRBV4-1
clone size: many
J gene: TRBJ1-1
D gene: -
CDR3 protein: CASSRLADRPSEAFF
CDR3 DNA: TGCGCCAGCAGCCGCTTGGCCGACAGGCCCTCTGAAGCTTTCTTT

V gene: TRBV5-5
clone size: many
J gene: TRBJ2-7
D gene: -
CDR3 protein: CASSLTGFLSEQYF
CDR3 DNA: TGTGCCAGCAGCTTGACAGGGTTTCTAAGCGAGCAGTACTTC

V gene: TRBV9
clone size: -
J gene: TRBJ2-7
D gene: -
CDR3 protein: CASSSGPWYEQYF
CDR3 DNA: TGTGCCAGCAGCTCCGGCCCTTGGTACGAGCAGTACTTC

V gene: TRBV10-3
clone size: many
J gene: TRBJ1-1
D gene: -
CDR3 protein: CAISESINRVRSVEAFF
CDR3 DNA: TGTGCCATCAGTGAGTCGATAAACAGGGTCCGTAGCGTGGAAGCTTTCTTT

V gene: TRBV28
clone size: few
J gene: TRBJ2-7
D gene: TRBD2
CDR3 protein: CASSLWASGSYEQYF
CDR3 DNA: TGTGCCAGCAGTTTATGGGCTAGCGGATCCTACGAGCAGTACTTC

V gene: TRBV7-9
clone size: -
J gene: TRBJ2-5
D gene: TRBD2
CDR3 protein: CDSSGTSGRYETQYF
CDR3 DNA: TGTGACAGCAGCGGGACTAGCGGAAGGTACGAGACCCAGTACTTC

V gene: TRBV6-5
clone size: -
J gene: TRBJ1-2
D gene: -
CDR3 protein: CASSYGFNYGYTF
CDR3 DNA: TGTGCCAGCAGTTACGGATTTAACTATGGCTACACCTTC

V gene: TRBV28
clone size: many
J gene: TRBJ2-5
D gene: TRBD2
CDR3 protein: CASRLAGGRETQYF
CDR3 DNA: TGTGCCAGCAGACTAGCGGGAGGTCGGGAGACCCAGTACTTC

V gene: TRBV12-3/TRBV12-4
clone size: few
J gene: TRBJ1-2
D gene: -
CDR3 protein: CASSLGLDGYTF
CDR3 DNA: TGTGCCAGCAGTTTAGGCCTAGATGGCTACACCTTC

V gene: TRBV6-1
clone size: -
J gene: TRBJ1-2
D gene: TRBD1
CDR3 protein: CASSRRDRGSYGYTF
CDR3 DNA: TGTGCCAGCAGTCGCCGGGACAGGGGGTCCTATGGCTACACCTTC

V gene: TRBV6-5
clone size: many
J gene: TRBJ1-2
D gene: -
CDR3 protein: CASSYGQDYGYTF
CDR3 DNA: TGTGCCAGCAGTTATGGGCAGGACTATGGCTACACCTTC

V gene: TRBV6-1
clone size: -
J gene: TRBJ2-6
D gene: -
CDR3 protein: CASIPRPTSGANLLTF
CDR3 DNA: TGTGCCAGCATTCCCCGACCCACTTCTGGGGCCAACCTCCTGACTTTC

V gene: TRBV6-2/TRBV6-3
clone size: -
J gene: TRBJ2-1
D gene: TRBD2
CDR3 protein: CASRTSKDRLAGGIRSYNEQFF
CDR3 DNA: TGTGCCAGCAGAACCTCCAAAGATCGGCTAGCGGGAGGGATTCGGTCCTACAATGAGCAGTTCTTC

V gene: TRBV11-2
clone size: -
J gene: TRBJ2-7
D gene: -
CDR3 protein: CASNGGGGAYEQYF
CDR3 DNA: TGTGCCAGCAACGGGGGTGGAGGGGCCTACGAGCAGTACTTC